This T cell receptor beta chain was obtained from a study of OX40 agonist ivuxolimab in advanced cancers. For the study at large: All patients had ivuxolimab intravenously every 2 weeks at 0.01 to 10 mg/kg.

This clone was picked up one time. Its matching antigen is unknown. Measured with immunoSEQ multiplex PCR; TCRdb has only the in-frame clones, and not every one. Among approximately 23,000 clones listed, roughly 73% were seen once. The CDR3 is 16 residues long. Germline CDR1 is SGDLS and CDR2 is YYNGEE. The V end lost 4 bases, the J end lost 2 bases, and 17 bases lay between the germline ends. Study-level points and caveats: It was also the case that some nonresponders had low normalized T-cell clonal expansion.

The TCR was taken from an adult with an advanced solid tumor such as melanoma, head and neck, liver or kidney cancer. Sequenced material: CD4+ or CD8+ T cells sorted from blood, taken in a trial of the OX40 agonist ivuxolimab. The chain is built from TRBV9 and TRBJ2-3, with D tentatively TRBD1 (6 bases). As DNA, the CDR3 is TGTGCCAGCAGCCAGAGCCGGGACATCCTCACAGATACGCAGTATTTT. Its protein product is CASSQSRDILTDTQYF.